This T cell receptor (beta chain) comes out of a study of blood T cell repertoires in COVID-19. As for the study in general: Sources were T cells, B-cell-depleted T cells, or PBMCs; the material itself was cDNA or gDNA.

A few counts support this clone. Across over 20 US areas, participants ranged in age from roughly 18 to 95 years. Each participant's cohort was designated according to participant-reported clinical history. Per the original methods: How many nucleated cells were present was estimated from reference gene primer amplification. Clones were sequenced by immunoSEQ multiplex PCR, and TCRdb holds only the in-frame ones, with some missing. Clonal size and the V and J genes are those of that table, whereas D and trimming came from the DNA. Found here are about 130,000 clones, around 84% of them singletons; the top ten hold about 2.4%. Trimming cost V 3 bases and J 1 base, with 7 bases left between them. Germline V gene data show CDR1 as KGHSH and CDR2 as LQKENI. This CDR3 is 14 amino acids long.

The chain carries TRBV18 and TRBJ1-5; no reliable D call. The sequenced sample was PBMCs or T cells enriched from blood (not recorded which). The TCR originated in a man in his forties with acute COVID-19. The CDR3 DNA is TGTGCCAGCTCACCTGTGACAAGCAATCAGCCCCAGCATTTT. Encoded protein: CASSPVTSNQPQHF.